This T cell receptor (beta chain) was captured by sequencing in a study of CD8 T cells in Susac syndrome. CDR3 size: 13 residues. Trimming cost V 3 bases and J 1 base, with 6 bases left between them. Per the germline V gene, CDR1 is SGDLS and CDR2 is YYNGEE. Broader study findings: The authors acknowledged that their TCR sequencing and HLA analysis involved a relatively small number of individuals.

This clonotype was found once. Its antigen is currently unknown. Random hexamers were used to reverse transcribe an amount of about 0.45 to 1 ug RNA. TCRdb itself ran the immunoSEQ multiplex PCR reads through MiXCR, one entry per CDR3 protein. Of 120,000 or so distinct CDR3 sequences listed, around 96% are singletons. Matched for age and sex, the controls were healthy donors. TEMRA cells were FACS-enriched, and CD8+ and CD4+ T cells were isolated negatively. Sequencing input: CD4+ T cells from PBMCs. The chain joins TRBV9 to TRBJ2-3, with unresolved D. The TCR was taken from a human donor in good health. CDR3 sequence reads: CASSGPGTDTQYF. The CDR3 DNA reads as TGTGCCAGCAGCGGGCCGGGCACAGATACGCAGTATTTT. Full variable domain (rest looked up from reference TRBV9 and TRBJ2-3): DSGVTQTPKHLITATGQRVTLRCSPRSGDLSVYWYQQSLDQGLQFLIQYYNGEERAKGNILERFSAQQFPDLHSELNLSSLELGDSALYFCASSGPGTDTQYFGPGTRLTVL.